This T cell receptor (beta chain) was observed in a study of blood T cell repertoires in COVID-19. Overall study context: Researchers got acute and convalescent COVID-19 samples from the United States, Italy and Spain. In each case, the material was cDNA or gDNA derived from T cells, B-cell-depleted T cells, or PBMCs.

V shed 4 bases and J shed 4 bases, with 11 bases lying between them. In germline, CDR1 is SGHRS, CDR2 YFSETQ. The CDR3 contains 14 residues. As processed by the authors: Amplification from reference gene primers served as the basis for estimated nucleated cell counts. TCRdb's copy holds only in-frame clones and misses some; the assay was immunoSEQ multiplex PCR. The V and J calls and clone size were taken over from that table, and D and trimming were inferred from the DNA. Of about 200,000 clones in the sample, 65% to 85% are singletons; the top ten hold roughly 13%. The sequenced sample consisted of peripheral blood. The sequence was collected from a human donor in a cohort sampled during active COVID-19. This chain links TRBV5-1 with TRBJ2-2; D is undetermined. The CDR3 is CASSGQPSTGELFF. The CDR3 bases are TGCGCCAGCAGCGGGCAGCCGAGCACCGGGGAGCTGTTTTTT.